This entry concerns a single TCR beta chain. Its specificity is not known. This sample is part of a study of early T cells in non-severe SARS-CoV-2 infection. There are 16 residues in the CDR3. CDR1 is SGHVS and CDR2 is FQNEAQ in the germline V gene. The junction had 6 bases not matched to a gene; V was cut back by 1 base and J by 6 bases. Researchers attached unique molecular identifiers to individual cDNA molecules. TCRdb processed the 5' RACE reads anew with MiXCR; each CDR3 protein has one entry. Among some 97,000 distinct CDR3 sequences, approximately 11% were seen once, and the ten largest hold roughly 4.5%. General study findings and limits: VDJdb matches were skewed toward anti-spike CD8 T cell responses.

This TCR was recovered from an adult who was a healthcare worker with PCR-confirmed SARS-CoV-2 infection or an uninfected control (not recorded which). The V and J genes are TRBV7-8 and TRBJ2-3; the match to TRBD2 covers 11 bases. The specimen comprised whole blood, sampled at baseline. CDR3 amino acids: CASSLVLAGGSDTQYF. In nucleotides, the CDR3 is TGTGCCAGCAGCTTAGTTCTAGCGGGAGGAAGCGATACGCAGTATTTT.